This is a list of T cell receptor beta chains from one sample in a study of T cell responses to AZD1222 COVID-19 vaccine. Profiling relied on immunoSEQ multiplex PCR, and the TCRdb table lists in-frame clones only, not all of them. The sample records 95,000 to 150,000 clones, approximately 85% being singletons. This specimen consisted of peripheral blood, obtained on day 0 of AZD1222 vaccination. The receptors derive from an adult in good health. CDR3s leave out the opening cysteine and the closing phenylalanine or tryptophan. Size is omitted from some rows. Given values are once, few, many or a class for expanded clones.

J | size | length | V | CDR3
TRBJ1-5 | NA | 12 | TRBV7-2 | ASSPSNSNQPQH
TRBJ2-7 | NA | 11 | TRBV24-1 | ATGRGHLYEQY
TRBJ2-3 | NA | 13 | TRBV7-8 | ASSTRGRGPDTQY
TRBJ1-1 | NA | 11 | TRBV18 | ASSPGGEAEAF
TRBJ2-3 | NA | 12 | TRBV7-2 | ASSRWEGQDTQY
TRBJ1-2 | once | 13 | TRBV28 | ASRPEGNGNYGYT
TRBJ1-2 | many | 14 | TRBV9 | ASSVSGTAANYGYT
TRBJ2-1 | NA | 14 | TRBV6-5 | ASSSPYNSENNEQF
TRBJ1-1 | NA | 13 | TRBV28 | ASSLSSWGATEAF
TRBJ1-1 | NA | 11 | TRBV7-8 | ASSSGGNTEAF
TRBJ1-1 | NA | 12 | TRBV30 | AWSVRGKCTEAF
TRBJ1-5 | NA | 12 | TRBV15 | ATSGSYSNQPQH
TRBJ1-5 | NA | 14 | TRBV28 | ASSTPEGVYNQPQH
TRBJ1-2 | NA | 14 | TRBV3-1/TRBV3-2 | ASSYATGWWDYGYT
TRBJ1-5 | NA | 15 | TRBV28 | ASFAPGQGQRNQPQH
TRBJ1-2 | NA | 11 | TRBV3-1/TRBV3-2 | ASSPGEVYGYT
TRBJ1-2 | NA | 14 | TRBV15 | ATSSLSGQGSYGYT
TRBJ1-2 | NA | 9 | TRBV6-5 | ASSHKDGYT
TRBJ1-3 | NA | 14 | TRBV30 | AWSLPRALTGNTIY
TRBJ2-7 | NA | 11 | TRBV4-2 | ASSTGQNDEQY
TRBJ1-5 | NA | 12 | TRBV7-9 | ASSQLGGNQPQH
TRBJ2-7 | NA | 11 | TRBV11-3 | ASSLNRAYEQY
TRBJ1-3 | NA | 13 | TRBV11-2 | ASSPIGSTGNTIY
TRBJ1-3 | NA | 12 | TRBV3-1/TRBV3-2 | ASSPGGSGNTIY
TRBJ1-5 | NA | 11 | TRBV19 | ASKRGPNQPQH
TRBJ1-2 | NA | 10 | TRBV28 | ASRQGGGGYT
TRBJ1-2 | NA | 11 | TRBV5-5 | ASSLGVSQGYT
TRBJ2-7 | NA | 11 | TRBV19 | ASSTLSEYEQY
TRBJ2-1 | NA | 14 | TRBV3-1/TRBV3-2 | ASSPGAGTGYNEQF
TRBJ2-7 | once | 15 | TRBV18 | ASSPSPGGWSSYEQY
TRBJ1-4 | NA | 12 | TRBV27 | ASRTGPSGEKLF
TRBJ2-7 | NA | 12 | TRBV5-1 | ASSLEGSIYEQY
TRBJ2-2 | NA | 11 | TRBV12-3/TRBV12-4 | ASRLQGTGELF
TRBJ2-7 | NA | 10 | TRBV6-2/TRBV6-3 | ASSYFQGVQY
TRBJ2-7 | few | 15 | TRBV29-1 | SVEDGSGLWGPYEQY
TRBJ1-1 | NA | 13 | TRBV19 | ASSIDQGANTEAF
TRBJ1-4 | few | 16 | TRBV28 | ASSQKWEGMGTNEKLF
TRBJ2-6 | NA | 12 | TRBV24-1 | ATSDPSGANVLT
TRBJ2-2 | few | 13 | TRBV5-1 | ASSLAGQNTGELF
TRBJ2-1 | NA | 10 | TRBV7-9 | ASTDPYNEQF
TRBJ1-4 | NA | 15 | TRBV3-1/TRBV3-2 | ASSQGGTAARNEKLF
TRBJ2-5 | NA | 12 | TRBV5-1 | ASSWEGSVETQY
TRBJ1-2 | NA | 10 | TRBV11-3 | ASSLSEYGYT
TRBJ2-2 | NA | 10 | TRBV12-3/TRBV12-4 | ASSANTGELF
TRBJ2-7 | NA | 12 | TRBV7-2 | ASSLSGGTYEQY
TRBJ2-7 | NA | 11 | TRBV5-1 | ASSPSGGGEQY
TRBJ1-5 | NA | 13 | TRBV7-2 | ASSLLGGSNQPQH
TRBJ2-7 | NA | 9 | TRBV18 | ASRTGEEQY
TRBJ2-7 | NA | 13 | TRBV7-8 | ASSFWGTGYYEQY